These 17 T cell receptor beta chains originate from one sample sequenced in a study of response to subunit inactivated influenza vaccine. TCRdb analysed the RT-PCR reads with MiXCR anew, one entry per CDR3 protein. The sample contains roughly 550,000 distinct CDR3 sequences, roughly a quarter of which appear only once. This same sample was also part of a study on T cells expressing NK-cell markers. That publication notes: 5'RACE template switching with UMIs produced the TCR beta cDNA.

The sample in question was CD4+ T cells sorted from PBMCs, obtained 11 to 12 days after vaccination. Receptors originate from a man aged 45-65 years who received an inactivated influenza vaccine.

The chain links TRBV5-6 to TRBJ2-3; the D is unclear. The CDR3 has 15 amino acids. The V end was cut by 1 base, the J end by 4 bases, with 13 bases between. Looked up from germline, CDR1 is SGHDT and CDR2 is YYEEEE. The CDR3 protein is CASSLRLGQSDTQYF. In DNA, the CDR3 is TGTGCCAGCAGCTTGAGGTTGGGCCAGTCAGATACGCAGTATTTT.

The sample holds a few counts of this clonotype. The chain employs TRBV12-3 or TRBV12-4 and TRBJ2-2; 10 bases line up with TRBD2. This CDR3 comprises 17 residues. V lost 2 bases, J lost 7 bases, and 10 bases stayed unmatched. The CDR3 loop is CASSLRAGGPSSGELFF. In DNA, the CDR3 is TGTGCCAGCAGTTTAAGAGCGGGAGGGCCTTCCAGCGGGGAGCTGTTTTTT.

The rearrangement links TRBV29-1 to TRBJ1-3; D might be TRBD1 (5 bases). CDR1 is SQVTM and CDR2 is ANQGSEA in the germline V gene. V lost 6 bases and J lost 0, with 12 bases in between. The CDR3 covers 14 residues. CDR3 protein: CSVAGDSSGNTIYF. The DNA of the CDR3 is TGCAGCGTCGCGGGAGACAGCTCTGGAAACACCATATATTTT.

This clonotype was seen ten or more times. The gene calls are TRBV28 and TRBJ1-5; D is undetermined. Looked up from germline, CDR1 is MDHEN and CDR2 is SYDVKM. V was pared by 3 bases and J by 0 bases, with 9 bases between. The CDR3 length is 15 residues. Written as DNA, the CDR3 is TGTGCCAGCAGTTTGGGTACTTATAGCAATCAGCCCCAGCATTTT. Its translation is CASSLGTYSNQPQHF.

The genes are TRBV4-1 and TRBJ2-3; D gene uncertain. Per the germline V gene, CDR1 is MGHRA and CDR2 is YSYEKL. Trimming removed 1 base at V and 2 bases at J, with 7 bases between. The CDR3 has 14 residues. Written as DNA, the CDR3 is TGCGCCAGCAGCCAAGGACAATTCACAGATACGCAGTATTTT. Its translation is CASSQGQFTDTQYF.

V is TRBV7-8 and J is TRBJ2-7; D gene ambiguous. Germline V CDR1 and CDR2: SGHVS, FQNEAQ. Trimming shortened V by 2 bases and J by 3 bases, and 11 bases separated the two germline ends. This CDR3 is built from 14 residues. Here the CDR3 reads CASSLRRVGYEQYF. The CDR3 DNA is TGTGCCAGCAGCTTACGACGGGTCGGCTACGAGCAGTACTTC.

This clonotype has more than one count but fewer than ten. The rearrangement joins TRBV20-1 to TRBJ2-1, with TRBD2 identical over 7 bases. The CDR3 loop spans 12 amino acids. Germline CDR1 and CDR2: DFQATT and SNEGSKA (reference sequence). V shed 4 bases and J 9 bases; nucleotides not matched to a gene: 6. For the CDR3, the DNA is TGCAGTGCTATGACGGCGGGAGTTGAGCAGTTCTTC. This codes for CSAMTAGVEQFF.

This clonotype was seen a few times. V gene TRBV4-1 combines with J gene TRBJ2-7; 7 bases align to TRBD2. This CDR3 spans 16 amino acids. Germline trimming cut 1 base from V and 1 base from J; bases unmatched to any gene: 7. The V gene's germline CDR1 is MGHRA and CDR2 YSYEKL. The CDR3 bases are TGCGCCAGCAGCCAAGGTTCGGGGAGGGCTTCCTACGAGCAGTACTTC. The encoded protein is CASSQGSGRASYEQYF.

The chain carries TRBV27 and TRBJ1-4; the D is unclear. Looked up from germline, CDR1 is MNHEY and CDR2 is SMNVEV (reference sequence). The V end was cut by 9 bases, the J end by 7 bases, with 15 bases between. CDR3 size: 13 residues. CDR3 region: CASLARGSEKLFF. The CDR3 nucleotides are TGTGCCAGTCTAGCTAGAGGGAGTGAAAAACTGTTTTTT. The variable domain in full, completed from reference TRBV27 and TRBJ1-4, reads EAQVTQNPRYLITVTGKKLTVTCSQNMNHEYMSWYRQDPGLGLRQIYYSMNVEVTDKGDVPEGYKVSRKEKRNFPLILESPSPNQTSLYFCASLARGSEKLFFGSGTQLSVL.

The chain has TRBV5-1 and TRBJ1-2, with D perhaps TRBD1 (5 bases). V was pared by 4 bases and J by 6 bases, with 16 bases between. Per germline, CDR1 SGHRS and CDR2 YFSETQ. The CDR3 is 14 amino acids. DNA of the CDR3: TGCGCCAGCAGCGTTGGAGGGGTTTCTGATGGCTACACCTTC. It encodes CASSVGGVSDGYTF.

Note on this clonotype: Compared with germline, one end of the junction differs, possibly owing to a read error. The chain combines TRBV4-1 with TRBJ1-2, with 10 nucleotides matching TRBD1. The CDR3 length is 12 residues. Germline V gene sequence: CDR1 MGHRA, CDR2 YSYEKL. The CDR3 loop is CASSQGDRGPLF. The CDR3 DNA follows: TGCGCCAGCAGCCAAGGCGACAGGGGGCCTTTGTTC.

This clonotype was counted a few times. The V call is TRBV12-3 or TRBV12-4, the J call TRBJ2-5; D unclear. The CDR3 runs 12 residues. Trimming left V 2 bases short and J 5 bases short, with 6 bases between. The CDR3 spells CASSLSRETQYF. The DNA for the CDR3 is TGTGCCAGCAGTTTAAGCAGGGAGACCCAGTACTTC.

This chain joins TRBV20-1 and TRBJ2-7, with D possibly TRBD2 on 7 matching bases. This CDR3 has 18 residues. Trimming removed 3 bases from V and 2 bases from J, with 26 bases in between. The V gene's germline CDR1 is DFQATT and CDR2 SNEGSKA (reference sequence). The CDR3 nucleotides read TGCAGTGCTAGGCGCCGGGACGGGGGGCCCCCCACTCCCTACGAGCAGTACTTC. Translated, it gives CSARRRDGGPPTPYEQYF.

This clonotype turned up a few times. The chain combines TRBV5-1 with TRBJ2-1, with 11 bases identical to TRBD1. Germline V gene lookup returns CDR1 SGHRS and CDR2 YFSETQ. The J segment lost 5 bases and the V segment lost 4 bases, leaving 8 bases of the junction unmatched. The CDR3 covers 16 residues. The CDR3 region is CASSALRDRGNNEQFF. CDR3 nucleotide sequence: TGCGCCAGCAGCGCGCTCCGGGACAGGGGGAACAATGAGCAGTTCTTC.

The CDR3 bases are TGCGCCAGCAGCGAACAGGACAGGGGGCTTTCACCCCTCCACTTT. Protein product: CASSEQDRGLSPLHF. This chain connects TRBV5-1 to TRBJ1-6; 11 positions agree with TRBD1. Germline loops: CDR1 SGHRS, CDR2 YFSETQ. The junction had 6 bases not matched to a gene; V was cut back by 4 bases and J by 9 bases. The CDR3 extends over 15 amino acids.

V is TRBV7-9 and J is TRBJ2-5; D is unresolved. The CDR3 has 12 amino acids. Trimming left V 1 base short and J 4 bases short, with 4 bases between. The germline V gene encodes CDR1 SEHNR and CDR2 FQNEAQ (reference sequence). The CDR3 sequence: CASSLVTETQYF. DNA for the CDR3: TGTGCCAGCAGCTTAGTCACAGAGACCCAGTACTTC.

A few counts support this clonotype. The CDR3 reads CASSRGHRQPQHF. Written as DNA, the CDR3 is TGTGCCAGCAGTAGGGGACATAGGCAGCCCCAGCATTTT. The chain recombines TRBV6-1 with TRBJ1-5; possible D gene TRBD1, 6 bases. Germline V gives CDR1 MNHNS, CDR2 SASEGT. V lost 5 bases to trimming and J lost 7 bases, with 12 bases between them. There are 13 residues in the CDR3.